The T cell receptor (beta chain) described here comes from a study of blood T cell repertoires in COVID-19. The wider study: From the United States, Italy and Spain came samples of acute and convalescent COVID-19. PBMCs, B-cell-depleted T cells, or T cells were the source of the cDNA or gDNA that made up the material.

In this sample, this clone turned up a few times. Study processing details: Reference gene primer amplification in the assay estimated nucleated cell counts. Profiling relied on immunoSEQ multiplex PCR, and the TCRdb table lists in-frame clones only, not all of them. V, J and clone size are taken as reported in that table, and D and trimming were inferred from the DNA itself. The table has approximately 37,000 clones, about 89% seen once; the top ten hold over 9%. Germline V gene data show CDR1 as SQVTM and CDR2 as ANQGSEA. This CDR3 is 11 amino acids long. V gave up 6 bases and J gave up 8 bases; unmatched junction bases: 6.

Sequences were obtained from peripheral blood. This chain connects TRBV29-1 to TRBJ1-2; 7 bases fit TRBD1. This sequence was found in a man at least 80 years old with active COVID-19. In DNA form, the CDR3 reads TGCAGCGTATCACAGGGGCGCGGCTACACCTTC. This encodes CSVSQGRGYTF. The complete variable domain, with remaining parts taken from reference TRBV29-1 and TRBJ1-2, reads SAVISQKPSRDICQRGTSLTIQCQVDSQVTMMFWYRQQPGQSLTLIATANQGSEATYESGFVIDKFPISRPNLTFSTLTVSNMSPEDSSIYLCSVSQGRGYTFGSGTRLTVV.